Shown below are 27 T cell receptor beta chains from a single sample sequenced in a study of T cell responses to AZD1222 COVID-19 vaccine (dated by TCRdb to the early 2020s). The library was made by the immunoSEQ multiplex PCR assay. TCRdb mirrors the immuneACCESS table, restricted to in-frame sequences. Some clones are absent from its copies; in checked studies, under half trace to an unresolved V gene, and the reason for the others is unknown. A total of more than 75,000 clones appear in this sample, 75% to 90% of them only once. The ten largest clones take up about 25% of the sample. What this sample's time point label stands for: baseline before first vaccination. The sample in question was peripheral blood, obtained on day 0 of AZD1222 vaccination. These receptors originate from an adult in good health.

The chain uses TRBV19 and TRBJ1-5; D unclear. CDR1 is LNHDA, CDR2 SQIVND, per germline (reference sequence). CDR3 length equals 12 residues. Trimming pared 5 bases from V and 1 base from J, leaving 3 bases between. CDR3 amino acids: CASSPSNQPQHF. DNA for the CDR3: TGTGCCAGTAGTCCGAGCAATCAGCCCCAGCATTTT.

V gene TRBV7-2 combines with J gene TRBJ2-7, with TRBD2 identical over 12 bases. The CDR3 consists of 14 residues. Trimming cost V 5 bases and J 5 bases; bases outside gene matches: 4. CDR1 and CDR2 (germline): SGHTA, FQGNSA. Here the CDR3 reads CASSQTSGRDEQYF. CDR3 coding DNA: TGTGCCAGCAGCCAGACTAGCGGGAGAGACGAGCAGTACTTC. Variable domain in full (rest from reference TRBV7-2 and TRBJ2-7): GAGVSQSPSNKVTEKGKDVELRCDPISGHTALYWYRQSLGQGLEFLIYFQGNSAPDKSGLPSDRFSAERTGGSVSTLTIQRTQQEDSAVYLCASSQTSGRDEQYFGPGTRLTVT.

This chain joins TRBV7-2 and TRBJ1-5; unclear D gene. V lost 2 bases, J lost 7 bases, and 9 bases lay in between. The CDR3 totals 13 residues. The germline gives CDR1 SGHTA, CDR2 FQGNSA. CDR3 residues: CASSLLVGQPQHF. The CDR3 DNA reads TGTGCCAGCAGCTTACTGGTGGGACAGCCCCAGCATTTT.

This rearrangement joins TRBV5-6 to TRBJ2-2, with unresolved D. The V gene lost 2 bases and the J gene lost 0 bases, with 8 bases spanning the gap. Germline loops: CDR1 SGHDT, CDR2 YYEEEE. CDR3 length: 15 residues. The DNA for the CDR3 is TGTGCCAGCAGCTTACCGTCCTCGAACACCGGGGAGCTGTTTTTT. Its translation: CASSLPSSNTGELFF.

The chain joins TRBV4-3 to TRBJ2-1; 8 positions match TRBD1. The trim removed 0 bases at V and 10 bases at J, leaving 5 bases unmatched. The CDR3 covers 14 residues. Germline values: CDR1 LGHNA, CDR2 YSLEER. CDR3 sequence (DNA): TGCGCCAGCAGCCAAGAGTACAGGGGGTTGGAGCAGTTCTTC. It translates to CASSQEYRGLEQFF.

The chain has TRBV7-8 and TRBJ1-3, with D possibly being TRBD1 (5 bases). Per germline, CDR1 SGHVS and CDR2 FQNEAQ. The CDR3 runs 16 residues. V lost 5 bases and J 2 bases, leaving 16 bases between the germline ends. The CDR3, as DNA: TGTGCCAGCAGCCCGGGGGTCTCACAGACTGGAAACACCATATATTTT. Translation: CASSPGVSQTGNTIYF.

This rearrangement joins TRBV19 to TRBJ1-5, with D unresolved. Germline values: CDR1 LNHDA, CDR2 SQIVND (reference sequence). The CDR3 loop spans 15 amino acids. Trimming removed 6 bases from V and 5 bases from J, with 17 bases in between. The CDR3 region has the DNA TGTGCCAGTAGCGCCGTCGGGTGGTCAGATCAGCCCCAGCATTTT. Translating it yields CASSAVGWSDQPQHF. The entire variable domain, with the rest obtained from reference TRBV19 and TRBJ1-5, is as follows: DGGITQSPKYLFRKEGQNVTLSCEQNLNHDAMYWYRQDPGQGLRLIYYSQIVNDFQKGDIAEGYSVSREKKESFPLTVTSAQKNPTAFYLCASSAVGWSDQPQHFGDGTRLSIL.

The V call is TRBV11-3, the J call TRBJ2-1; 7 bases map to TRBD2. After removal of 4 bases from V and 7 bases from J, the junction contained 4 bases not matched to a gene. Germline lookup yields CDR1 SGHNT and CDR2 YENEEA. The CDR3 totals 13 residues. CDR3 protein: CASSSTSANEQFF. The CDR3 DNA reads TGTGCCAGCAGCTCAACTAGCGCGAATGAGCAGTTCTTC. Supplemented by reference TRBV11-3 and TRBJ2-1, the full variable domain reads EAGVVQSPRYKIIEKKQPVAFWCNPISGHNTLYWYLQNLGQGPELLIRYENEEAVDDSQLPKDRFSAERLKGVDSTLKIQPAELGDSAVYLCASSSTSANEQFFGPGTRLTVL.

The chain recombines TRBV9 with TRBJ1-6; D ambiguous. Trimming removed 0 bases at V and 7 bases at J, with 14 bases between. The germline V gene has CDR1 SGDLS and CDR2 YYNGEE. CDR3 length equals 16 residues. The CDR3 reads CASSVAGQTLNSPLHF. DNA of the CDR3: TGTGCCAGCAGCGTAGCGGGCCAGACATTGAATTCACCCCTCCACTTT.

The V and J genes are TRBV28 and TRBJ1-5; 9 bases match TRBD1. The CDR3 sequence is 15 residues long. Trimming took 4 bases from V and 7 from J; bases not matched to a gene: 8. From germline, CDR1 is MDHEN and CDR2 SYDVKM. The chain's CDR3 is CASSSVTGGVQPQHF. CDR3 DNA: TGTGCCAGCAGTTCGGTAACAGGGGGCGTGCAGCCCCAGCATTTT.

This clone appeared a single time. The V and J genes are TRBV4-2 and TRBJ2-1; D uncertain. The V and J ends lost 4 bases and 0 bases respectively, with 10 bases between them. The CDR3 covers 15 residues. Germline V gene lookup returns CDR1 LGHNA and CDR2 YNFKEQ. The CDR3 DNA reads TGTGCCAGCAGCCCCTCGCTGGGCTCCTACAATGAGCAGTTCTTC. Translating it yields CASSPSLGSYNEQFF.

The V gene is TRBV27, the J gene TRBJ1-2; 7 nucleotides agree with TRBD1. V shed 10 bases, J shed 8 bases, and the junction held 13 bases outside the gene matches. CDR1 and CDR2 (germline): MNHEY, SMNVEV (reference sequence). The CDR3 is made up of 13 amino acids. The CDR3 nucleotides are TGTGCCAACTCGACAAGGGGGCGCAAAGGCTACACCTTC. It translates to CANSTRGRKGYTF.

The chain couples TRBV7-2 to TRBJ2-3; TRBD2 agrees at 9 bases. V lost 1 base and J lost 0; bases outside the gene matches: 11. The CDR3 sequence is 19 residues long. Germline V gene sequence: CDR1 SGHTA, CDR2 FQGNSA. The CDR3, as DNA: TGTGCCAGCAGCTTAGGGCTGACGGCGGGAGGGCCGAGCACAGATACGCAGTATTTT. Its translation is CASSLGLTAGGPSTDTQYF.

J is TRBJ1-1 and V is TRBV10-3; no firm D call. Trimming removed 0 bases at V and 1 base at J, with 6 bases between. The CDR3 has 14 residues. Germline CDR1 is ENHRY and CDR2 is SYGVKD. The CDR3 loop is CAISESVQNTEAFF. CDR3 DNA sequence: TGTGCCATCAGTGAGTCTGTTCAGAACACTGAAGCTTTCTTT.

V is TRBV20-1 and J is TRBJ2-7; possible D gene TRBD1, 6 bases. The CDR3 is made up of 11 amino acids. V gave up 1 base and J gave up 6 bases, with 7 bases separating them. From germline, CDR1 is DFQATT and CDR2 SNEGSKA (reference sequence). CDR3 nucleotides: TGCAGTGCTAGAGTGGGGGCCGAGCAGTACTTC. Its translation: CSARVGAEQYF.

The chain combines TRBV9 with TRBJ1-6; no firm D call. Germline-derived CDR1 and CDR2 are SGDLS and YYNGEE. V gave up 4 bases and J gave up 3 bases, with 11 bases separating them. The CDR3 length is 15 residues. The CDR3 loop reads CASSPDGLYNSPLHF. CDR3 bases: TGTGCCAGCAGCCCGGACGGCCTCTATAATTCACCCCTCCACTTT.

The J gene is TRBJ1-5, the V gene TRBV24-1; 9 nucleotides agree with TRBD1. The CDR3 contains 15 residues. Germline-derived CDR1 and CDR2 are KGHDR and SFDVKD. The junction had 5 bases not matched to a gene; V was cut back by 5 bases and J by 4 bases. The CDR3 nucleotides are TGTGCCACCAGTGTGGGGGGACAGGGTAATCAGCCCCAGCATTTT. It codes for CATSVGGQGNQPQHF.

In this sample, this clone turned up once. The chain links TRBV4-3 to TRBJ2-1, with D maybe TRBD2 (6 bases). The CDR3 runs to 14 residues. The germline V gene has CDR1 LGHNA and CDR2 YSLEER. The V end lost 0 bases, the J end lost 7 bases, and 10 bases lay between the germline ends. The CDR3 here is CASSQDVGGNEQFF. The CDR3 coding sequence is TGCGCCAGCAGCCAAGACGTCGGGGGAAATGAGCAGTTCTTC.

V and J are TRBV28 and TRBJ1-3; D unclear. The length of the CDR3 is 13 residues. V lost 3 bases to trimming and J lost 4 bases, with 7 bases between them. Germline CDR1 is MDHEN and CDR2 is SYDVKM. The CDR3 is CASSLVRGNTIYF. As DNA, the CDR3 is TGTGCCAGCAGTTTGGTCAGGGGAAACACCATATATTTT. Filled out from reference TRBV28 and TRBJ1-3, the complete variable domain reads DVKVTQSSRYLVKRTGEKVFLECVQDMDHENMFWYRQDPGLGLRLIYFSYDVKMKEKGDIPEGYSVSREKKERFSLILESASTNQTSMYLCASSLVRGNTIYFGEGSWLTVV.

The sample holds one count of this clone. This chain connects TRBV19 to TRBJ2-7; 8 bases are a match to TRBD1. V was clipped by 5 bases and J by 3 bases; unmatched bases: 9. Germline V gives CDR1 LNHDA, CDR2 SQIVND (reference sequence). The CDR3 extends over 15 amino acids. This chain's CDR3 is CASSPRTGFGYEQYF. The CDR3 DNA follows: TGTGCCAGTAGTCCCAGGACAGGGTTTGGCTACGAGCAGTACTTC.

The J gene is TRBJ2-3, the V gene TRBV7-8; the match to TRBD2 covers 8 bases. Germline V gene sequence: CDR1 SGHVS, CDR2 FQNEAQ. V lost 5 bases and J lost 2; bases outside the gene matches: 15. CDR3 size: 18 residues. The chain's CDR3 is CASSQSGAGLGSTDTQYF. DNA for the CDR3: TGTGCCAGCAGCCAAAGCGGGGCGGGACTAGGTTCCACAGATACGCAGTATTTT.

The V gene is TRBV27, the J gene TRBJ2-6; TRBD2 agrees at 7 bases. The CDR3 extends over 17 amino acids. The germline gives CDR1 MNHEY, CDR2 SMNVEV (reference sequence). Trimming took 8 bases from V and 0 from J; bases not matched to a gene: 10. DNA for the CDR3: TGTGCCAGCCGCCAACTAGCGATAAGCTCTGGGGCCAACGTCCTGACTTTC. Translated: CASRQLAISSGANVLTF.

The rearrangement joins TRBV6-5 to TRBJ2-7; 10 nucleotides agree with TRBD1. V lost 2 bases, J lost 5 bases, and 3 bases stayed unmatched. Germline CDR1 reads MNHEY; CDR2 reads SVGAGI. This CDR3 is built from 14 residues. CDR3 amino acids: CASSYGDRGHEQYF. CDR3 bases: TGTGCCAGCAGTTACGGGGACAGGGGACACGAGCAGTACTTC.

The chain joins TRBV5-1 to TRBJ1-6; D call uncertain. CDR1 is SGHRS, CDR2 YFSETQ, per germline. CDR3 length equals 15 residues. Trimming took 2 bases from V and 6 from J, leaving 12 bases between them. CDR3 sequence: CASSFGPPRNSPLHF. Written as DNA, the CDR3 is TGCGCCAGCAGCTTTGGACCCCCTCGTAATTCACCCCTCCACTTT.

The CDR3 nucleotides are TGTGCCAGCAGCCCCCGGCGGGCTGGCTCTGGGGCCAACGTCCTGACTTTC. This gives the protein CASSPRRAGSGANVLTF. The chain has TRBV5-4 and TRBJ2-6; tentatively, D is TRBD2 (5 bases). This CDR3 comprises 17 residues. CDR1 and CDR2 (germline): SGHNT, YYREEE (reference sequence). The ends were cut back, 4 bases at V and 0 bases at J, with 14 bases in the middle.

The chain joins TRBV12-3 or TRBV12-4 to TRBJ1-1; D gene ambiguous. This CDR3 has 12 amino acids. V gave up 3 bases and J gave up 0 bases, with 2 bases separating them. This chain's CDR3 is CASSFLNTEAFF. The CDR3 DNA reads as TGTGCCAGCAGTTTTCTGAACACTGAAGCTTTCTTT.

The chain couples TRBV29-1 to TRBJ2-5; 8 positions match TRBD1. Trimming removed 7 bases from V and 1 base from J; junction bases left unmatched: 5. Germline CDR1 reads SQVTM; CDR2 reads ANQGSEA. The CDR3 sequence is 13 residues long. The CDR3 coding sequence is TGCAGCGACCCCGGACAGGGCCAAGAGACCCAGTACTTC. Its translation is CSDPGQGQETQYF. Full variable domain (outside the CDR3, taken from reference TRBV29-1 and TRBJ2-5): SAVISQKPSRDICQRGTSLTIQCQVDSQVTMMFWYRQQPGQSLTLIATANQGSEATYESGFVIDKFPISRPNLTFSTLTVSNMSPEDSSIYLCSDPGQGQETQYFGPGTRLLVL.